This section outlines one T cell receptor (beta chain) sequence together with its context. Its antigen target is currently unknown. Nothing much larger sits one base from this clone, and base qualities are not available. Using the Amsterdam Criteria, researchers selected about eleven placentae that carried a pathological diagnosis of high-grade villitis of unknown etiology. Mothers with villitis of unknown etiology had significantly higher gravidity and parity and more prior miscarriages than control and infectious villitis groups. Placentae were collected after delivery and examined grossly and histologically before archival tissue was selected. Five 10-micron scrolls were cut from each FFPE block, and DNA was isolated using the AllPrep DNA/RNA FFPE Tissue kit. DNA concentration and purity were evaluated by NanoDrop, whereas RNA quality was assessed on a Bioanalyzer. The data derive from a study of T cells in placental villitis. General notes on the study: Placental TCR-beta repertoires were compared across villitis of unknown etiology, gestational-age-matched unaffected controls, and infectious villitis in order to test an allograft-versus-infection hypothesis.

Overall study outcomes, separate from this receptor: Paraffin blocks contained small amounts of decidua, so some captured T cells, especially in controls, may have been decidual rather than villous infiltrates. Villitis of unknown etiology placentae showed higher clonality than controls (median about 0.05 versus 0.006, p=0.0025), indicating clonal expansion. Sequencing bulk tissue could not tell helper, regulatory or cytotoxic T cells apart, could not separate maternal from fetal T cells, and left out gamma-delta receptors. CMV-specific clone frequencies were higher in infectious CMV cases than in villitis of unknown etiology (about 0.0099 vs 0.0011), and the villitis of unknown etiology frequencies did not differ from those of controls. In villitis of unknown etiology, the expanded clones were largely private to each individual placenta, suggesting that there was no single initiating antigen.

Amplification of TCR-beta CDR3 regions from genomic DNA was performed with the immunoSEQ v4 bias-controlled multiplex PCR assay, which was run blinded to group allocation. To estimate the quantities of nucleated cells and T cells in each sample, reference gene primers were included together with the TCR-beta primers. Sequencing of the libraries was performed on an Illumina MiSeq with a 100-cycle paired-end protocol. Under the source paper's analysis protocol: The immunoSEQ Analyzer software was used to calculate diversity and richness, with richness measured by iChao1 and clonality based on Pielou evenness and Shannon diversity (range 0-1, where higher values mean less diversity). CDR3 amino acid sequences together with their V/J genes were searched in VDJdb for CMV, EBV and influenza A specificities using confidence 3 and substitution 2. TCR-beta amino acid clonotype overlap between villitis of unknown etiology, infectious villitis and control repertoires was assessed with the Morisita-Horn index. TCRdb stores this immuneACCESS table with in-frame sequences only. Part of the clones is absent; in the studies checked, under half of the shortfall reflects unresolved V genes, and no reason is known for the rest. The DNA gave D and trimming, while V, J and clone size come from that table. Across this sample there are under 850 clones, with roughly four fifths seen only once. Over 9% of the sample is taken by the ten largest.

The sequencing input was placental tissue containing maternal and fetal cells. This sequence originates from a human patient with villitis of unknown etiology; the placental T cells may come from both mother and fetus.

The nucleotides read TGTGCCAGCAGTTACGCGGACAGGGCGACGCGCAATCAGCCCCAGCATTTT. Its protein reads: CASSYADRATRNQPQHF. The chain couples TRBV6-2 or TRBV6-3 to TRBJ1-5; 8 bases in between match TRBD1. The germline V gene yields MNHEY for CDR1 and SVGEGT for CDR2. The CDR3, from cysteine to phenylalanine, totals 17 residues. Only the CDR3 part of the read is kept: 51 bases, read in frame from the first base. V trim: 2 bases; J trim: 2 bases; unmatched bases: 8.